Following are 26 T cell receptor beta chains from one sample sequenced in a study of tumor-infiltrating lymphocytes in oesophageal squamous cell carcinoma. TCRdb ran MiXCR on the PCR reads and lists one entry per CDR3 protein. The sample holds about 20,000 distinct CDR3 sequences; almost 40% are singletons and the top ten take 6.8%. Specimen: blood. All receptors come from a male donor with esophageal squamous cell carcinoma.

This chain links TRBV7-2 with TRBJ2-1; D is possibly TRBD1 or TRBD2 (5 bases each). The assigned J gene may be wrong: the sequence end matches TRBJ2-7 better. The CDR3 totals 15 residues. Germline values: CDR1 SGHTA, CDR2 FQGNSA. CDR3 DNA sequence: TGTGCCAGCAGCCAGTGGGACGGAAGCTCCTACGAGCAGTACTTC. Protein sequence: CASSQWDGSSYEQYF.

The chain combines TRBV7-2 with TRBJ2-1; the D is unclear. The DNA end is a closer match to TRBJ2-7, so the J assignment may be wrong. Germline loops: CDR1 SGHTA, CDR2 FQGNSA. This CDR3 spans 13 amino acids. The CDR3 DNA follows: TGTGCCAGCAGCTCGAACCCCAACTACGAGCAGTACTTC. It yields the protein CASSSNPNYEQYF.

The chain combines TRBV6-8 with TRBJ1-1; D is ambiguous. TRBJ1-6 explains the end of the DNA better; the J call may be wrong. Germline-derived CDR1 and CDR2 are MNHGY and SAAAGT. The length of the CDR3 is 12 residues. The CDR3 loop is CASSRQSSPLHF. Here the CDR3 DNA reads TGTGCCAGCAGCAGGCAGAGTTCACCCCTCCACTTT.

This clonotype was observed many times. This sequence joins TRBV7-2 and TRBJ2-7; the match to TRBD1 covers 7 bases. The germline V gene has CDR1 SGHTA and CDR2 FQGNSA. V was pared by 2 bases and J by 2 bases, with 3 bases of the junction left unmatched. This CDR3 region has 14 residues. CDR3 in amino acids: CASSLNRGPYEQYF. CDR3 nucleotide sequence: TGTGCCAGCAGCTTAAACAGGGGCCCCTACGAGCAGTACTTC.

This clonotype has a count of ten or more. The chain uses TRBV2 and TRBJ2-3, with 9 bases that match TRBD1. Germline V lookup: CDR1 SNHLY, CDR2 FYNNEI. CDR3 size: 15 residues. Unmatched junction bases numbered 8, after V lost 5 bases and J lost 5 bases. In DNA form, the CDR3 reads TGTGCCAGCAGTTACAGGACAGGGGCTAAAGATACGCAGTATTTT. Its translation is CASSYRTGAKDTQYF.

In DNA, the CDR3 is TGTGCCAGCAGCTTAGGCTCCCTAGCGGGGAACTACGAGCAGTACTTC. It codes for CASSLGSLAGNYEQYF. V is TRBV13 and J is TRBJ2-4, with 9 nucleotides matching TRBD2. The end of the DNA aligns better with TRBJ2-7, so the J call may be wrong. The CDR3 is 16 amino acids. Germline CDR1 reads PRHDT; CDR2 reads FYEKMQ (reference sequence).

As for this clonotype: This CDR3 fails to terminate in the conserved phenylalanine or tryptophan, so it likely reflects a read error. It is unclear where the CDR3 begins or ends on the DNA, so no DNA is shown, and the CDR3 is as TCRdb lists it. The J gene is TRBJ2-5, the V gene TRBV28; the table gives TRBD1 as D, unverified against the DNA. The germline CDR1 and CDR2 sequences are MDHEN and SYDVKM. Including both end residues, the CDR3 is 17 amino acids long. This CDR3 reads CASSLSGGVNNTTSSTS.

This chain links TRBV29-1 with TRBJ2-7; 10 nucleotides align to TRBD2. The J call may be incorrect, as the DNA end agrees better with TRBJ2-5. Germline values: CDR1 SQVTM, CDR2 ANQGSEA. This CDR3 spans 14 amino acids. CDR3 nucleotides: TGCAGCGTTGTACGTAGCGGGGGGCAAGAGACCCAGTACTTC. As protein: CSVVRSGGQETQYF.

This clonotype came up once. One junction end disagrees with the germline gene, perhaps due to a read error. This chain joins TRBV4-1 and TRBJ1-6, with D unclear. CDR3 length: 17 amino acids. CDR1 and CDR2 (germline): MGHRA, YSYEKL. The CDR3 reads CTSSQGLTASSYNEQFF. CDR3 nucleotides: TGCACCAGCAGCCAAGGTCTGACTGCAAGCTCCTACAATGAGCAGTTCTTT.

The rearrangement joins TRBV9 to TRBJ2-1; no reliable D call. The DNA end lines up better with TRBJ2-7; the J call may be wrong. The CDR3 is 13 amino acids. CDR1 is SGDLS, CDR2 YYNGEE, per germline. The CDR3 here is CASSVVWVGEQYF. CDR3 in DNA: TGTGCCAGCAGCGTAGTTTGGGTTGGCGAGCAGTACTTC.

There are many counts of this clonotype. The J gene is TRBJ2-7, the V gene TRBV6-1; 14 bases are a match to TRBD2. Unmatched junction bases numbered 6, after V lost 5 bases and J lost 9 bases. The V gene's germline CDR1 is MNHNS and CDR2 SASEGT. CDR3 length: 14 amino acids. Here the CDR3 reads CASSYGTSGSGQYF. CDR3 sequence (DNA): TGTGCCAGCAGTTATGGGACTAGCGGGAGCGGGCAGTACTTC.

The chain employs TRBV6-1 and TRBJ2-1; 14 bases are shared with TRBD2. The DNA matches TRBJ2-7 better at its end, which makes the J call doubtful. From germline, CDR1 is MNHNS and CDR2 SASEGT. The CDR3 runs to 16 residues. The CDR3 sequence: CASSLGTSGRVYEQYF. CDR3 in DNA: TGTGCCAGCAGCCTAGGGACTAGCGGGAGAGTCTACGAGCAGTACTTC.

V usage is TRBV7-8 and J usage is TRBJ2-5; D gene unclear. Per the germline V gene, CDR1 is SGHVS and CDR2 is FQNEAQ. The CDR3 is 16 amino acids. V shed 0 bases and J shed 11 bases, with 22 bases lying between them. The CDR3 sequence is CASSLAKQSPTDTQYF. The DNA for the CDR3 is TGTGCCAGCAGCTTAGCTAAGCAGTCCCCCACAGATACGCAGTACTTC.

About this clonotype: Because the CDR3 is missing its conserved closing phenylalanine or tryptophan, this is likely a read error. The limits of the CDR3 on the DNA are not certain, so only TCRdb's listed CDR3 is given. This chain links TRBV6-1 with TRBJ2-6; the table's D call TRBD2 went unverified against the DNA. Both ends counted, the CDR3 spans 16 residues. Germline V CDR1 and CDR2: MNHNS, SASEGT. The CDR3 loop reads CASSPGMGKVALHFGA.

The gene calls are TRBV7-2 and TRBJ2-1; 12 bases align to TRBD2. This CDR3 has 15 residues. Germline values: CDR1 SGHTA, CDR2 FQGNSA. V shed 2 bases and J 8 bases; nucleotides not matched to a gene: 4. The CDR3 reads CASSLTSGRIDEQFF. CDR3 DNA: TGTGCCAGCAGCTTAACTAGCGGGAGGATCGATGAGCAGTTCTTC.

V gene TRBV7-2 combines with J gene TRBJ2-7; D possibly corresponds to TRBD1 (5 bases). The J call is in doubt because the DNA end fits TRBJ2-1 better. This CDR3 comprises 16 residues. The germline CDR1 and CDR2 sequences are SGHTA and FQGNSA. CDR3 sequence: CASSPQQVLHYNEQFF. The CDR3 bases are TGTGCCAGCAGCCCTCAACAGGTTCTACACTACAATGAGCAGTTCTTC.

On this clonotype itself: Since no conserved phenylalanine or tryptophan closes the CDR3, a read error is the likely cause. The DNA is left out, because the CDR3 cannot be placed on it with certainty; the CDR3 is given as TCRdb lists it. The chain employs TRBV7-2 and TRBJ2-5; the table's D call, TRBD1, has no DNA check behind it. CDR1 is SGHTA, CDR2 FQGNSA, per germline. The CDR3 totals 18 residues, both ends included. CDR3 sequence reads: CASSPQPVSGANVLTFGA.

This clonotype appeared a few times. Germline and junction disagree at one end, which may indicate a read error. The CDR3 protein is CASSLVDLPLGSDNF. CDR3 DNA: TGTGCCAGCAGCTTAGTTGACCTTCCTTTGGGATCGGATAACTTC. The chain joins TRBV7-6 to TRBJ2-5; D is unresolved. CDR3 length: 15 amino acids. The V gene's germline CDR1 is SGHVS and CDR2 FNYEAQ. Looking up the rest from reference TRBV7-6 and TRBJ2-5 gives the full variable domain: GAGVSQSPRYKVTKRGQDVALRCDPISGHVSLYWYRQALGQGPEFLTYFNYEAQQDKSGLPNDRFSAERPEGSISTLTIQRTEQRDSAMYRCASSLVDLPLGSDNFGPGTRLLVL.

This clonotype showed up many times. The chain uses TRBV27 and TRBJ2-1, with D unclear. Germline V gene data show CDR1 as MNHEY and CDR2 as SMNVEV (reference sequence). V lost 5 bases to trimming and J lost 8 bases, with 7 bases between them. The CDR3 extends over 11 amino acids. The CDR3 coding sequence is TGTGCCAGCAGTCATTACGATGAGCAGTTCTTC. Protein: CASSHYDEQFF.

V and J are TRBV7-2 and TRBJ2-1; 8 bases match TRBD2. CDR1 is SGHTA, CDR2 FQGNSA, per germline. This CDR3 contains 15 residues. Trimming removed 1 base from V and 7 bases from J; junction bases left unmatched: 6. CDR3 in DNA: TGTGCCAGCAGCTTAGTAAGCGGGAGTGGGAATGAGCAGTTCTTC. It codes for CASSLVSGSGNEQFF.

With regard to this clonotype: Since a much larger clone is just one base distant, this may be a read error. The V gene is TRBV5-1, the J gene TRBJ2-1; D uncertain. Matching the DNA end better, TRBJ2-7 makes the J call doubtful. Germline assignment: CDR1 SGHRS and CDR2 YFSETQ. The CDR3 covers 12 residues. CDR3 coding DNA: TGCGCCAGCAGCTCCCTAGGCAATGAGCAGTACTTC. As protein: CASSSLGNEQYF.

The sample holds a few counts of this clonotype. The chain joins TRBV9 to TRBJ1-2; 7 bases are shared with TRBD1. The J segment lost 2 bases and the V segment lost 6 bases, leaving 7 bases of the junction unmatched. This CDR3 is 14 amino acids long. From germline, CDR1 is SGDLS and CDR2 YYNGEE. This CDR3 reads CASTYTGDNYGYTF. As DNA, the CDR3 is TGTGCCAGCACCTACACAGGGGACAACTATGGCTACACCTTC.

A word on this clonotype: An end of the junction differs from the germline gene, which may be a read error. This rearrangement joins TRBV3-1 to TRBJ2-5; no definite D call. This CDR3 contains 12 residues. The germline CDR1 and CDR2 sequences are LGHDT and YNNKEL (reference sequence). The CDR3 here is CASSPSPGQATF. Here the CDR3 DNA reads TGTGCCAGCAGCCCCTCCCCCGGGCAGGCTACCTTT.

The chain uses TRBV5-4 and TRBJ2-2; D is possibly TRBD1 (6 bases). The CDR3 runs to 16 residues. The V gene lost 4 bases and the J gene lost 2 bases, with 15 bases spanning the gap. CDR1 is SGHNT, CDR2 YYREEE, per germline (reference sequence). CDR3: CASSPGQSYNTGELFF. DNA for the CDR3: TGTGCCAGCAGCCCCGGACAGTCCTACAACACCGGGGAGCTGTTTTTT. The variable domain in full, completed from reference TRBV5-4 and TRBJ2-2, reads ETGVTQSPTHLIKTRGQQVTLRCSSQSGHNTVSWYQQALGQGPQFIFQYYREEENGRGNFPPRFSGLQFPNYSSELNVNALELDDSALYLCASSPGQSYNTGELFFGEGSRLTVL.

Concerning this clonotype itself: This may be a read error, as it is one base from a much larger clone. This chain uses TRBV24-1 with TRBJ2-1; no clear D gene. The ends were cut back, 8 bases at V and 10 bases at J, with 17 bases in the middle. Per germline, CDR1 KGHDR and CDR2 SFDVKD. CDR3 length: 13 amino acids. The CDR3 protein is CATITESSYEQFF. The CDR3 DNA reads as TGTGCCACCATAACAGAGAGCTCCTACGAGCAGTTCTTC.

The chain joins TRBV7-6 to TRBJ2-1; 8 nucleotides line up with TRBD2. The J call may not be correct, given that the DNA end is closer to TRBJ2-7. This CDR3 comprises 15 residues. Germline CDR1 SGHVS, CDR2 FNYEAQ. This CDR3 is CASSLLAGGAREQYF. The CDR3 region has the DNA TGTGCCAGCAGCTTACTCGCGGGAGGCGCCAGGGAGCAGTACTTC.